This note documents a single T cell receptor (beta chain) sequence. The target antigen is unknown. This sample was taken from a study of T cells in localized non-small cell lung cancer. Study results and caveats: Since sequencing was restricted to only one region of the tumor, intratumor heterogeneity remains a possibility. Across samples, adjacent lung featured a median roughly 62 of the top 100 tumor clones. There was higher T cell clonality in uninvolved adjacent lung than in tumor, and it was highest there. Blood T cell density predicted longer survival; adjacent-lung clonality, shorter.

The assay was immunoSEQ multiplex PCR, and TCRdb's table has in-frame clones only and misses some. The sample contains fewer than 35,000 clones, just over 85% of which appear only once. This CDR3 is 13 amino acids long. V was clipped by 2 bases and J by 7 bases, with 9 bases between them. The germline V gene encodes CDR1 MNHNY and CDR2 SVGAGI (reference sequence). This sequence was found in an older male donor with stage III lung adenocarcinoma. Sequencing used peripheral blood, obtained before any cancer treatment. This chain connects TRBV6-6 to TRBJ2-1; no clear D. Written as DNA, the CDR3 is TGTGCCAGCAGTTACCCAGTCTTGAATGAGCAGTTCTTC. Its protein product is CASSYPVLNEQFF.